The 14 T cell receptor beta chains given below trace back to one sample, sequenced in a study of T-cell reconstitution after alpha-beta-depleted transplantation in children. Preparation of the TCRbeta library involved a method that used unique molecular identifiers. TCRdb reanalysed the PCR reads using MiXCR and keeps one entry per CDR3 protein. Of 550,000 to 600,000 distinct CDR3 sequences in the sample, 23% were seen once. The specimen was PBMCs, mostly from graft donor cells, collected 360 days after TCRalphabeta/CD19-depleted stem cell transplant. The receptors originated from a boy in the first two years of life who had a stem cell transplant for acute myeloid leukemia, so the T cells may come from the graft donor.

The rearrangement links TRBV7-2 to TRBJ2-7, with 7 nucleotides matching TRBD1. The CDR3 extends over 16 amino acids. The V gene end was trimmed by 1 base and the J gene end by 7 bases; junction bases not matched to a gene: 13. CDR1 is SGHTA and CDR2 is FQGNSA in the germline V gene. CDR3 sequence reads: CASSLVGGQSMGEQYF. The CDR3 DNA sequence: TGTGCCAGCAGCTTAGTAGGGGGACAGTCCATGGGAGAGCAGTACTTC.

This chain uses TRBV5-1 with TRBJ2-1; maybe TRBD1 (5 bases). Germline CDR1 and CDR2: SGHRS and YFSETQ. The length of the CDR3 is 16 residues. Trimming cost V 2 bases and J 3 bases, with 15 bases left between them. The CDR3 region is CASSFLFQGDYNEQFF. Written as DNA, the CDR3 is TGCGCCAGCAGCTTCCTCTTCCAGGGTGACTACAATGAGCAGTTCTTC.

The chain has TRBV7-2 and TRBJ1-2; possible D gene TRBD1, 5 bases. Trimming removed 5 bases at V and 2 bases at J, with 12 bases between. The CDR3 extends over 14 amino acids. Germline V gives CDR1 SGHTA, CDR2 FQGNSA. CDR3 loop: CASSPQAGNYGYTF. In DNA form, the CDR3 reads TGTGCCAGCAGCCCCCAGGCAGGGAACTATGGCTACACCTTC.

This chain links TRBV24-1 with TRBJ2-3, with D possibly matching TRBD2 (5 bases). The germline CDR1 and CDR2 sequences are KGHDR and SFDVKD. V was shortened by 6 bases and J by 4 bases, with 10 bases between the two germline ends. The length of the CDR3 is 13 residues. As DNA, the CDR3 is TGTGCCACCAGTCGGGGAAGTTCAGATACGCAGTATTTT. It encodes CATSRGSSDTQYF.

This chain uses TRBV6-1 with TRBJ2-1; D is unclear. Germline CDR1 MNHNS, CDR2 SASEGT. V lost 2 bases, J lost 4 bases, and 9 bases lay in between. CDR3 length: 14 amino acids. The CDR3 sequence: CASSEFSLYNEQFF. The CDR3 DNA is TGTGCCAGCAGTGAATTCTCTCTTTACAATGAGCAGTTCTTC.

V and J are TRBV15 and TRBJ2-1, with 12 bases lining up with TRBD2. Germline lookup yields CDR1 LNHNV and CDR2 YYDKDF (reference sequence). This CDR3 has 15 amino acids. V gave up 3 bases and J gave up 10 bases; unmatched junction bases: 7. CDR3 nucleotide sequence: TGTGCCACCAGCAGGACTAGCGGGGGAGTAGGGGAGCAGTTCTTC. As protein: CATSRTSGGVGEQFF.

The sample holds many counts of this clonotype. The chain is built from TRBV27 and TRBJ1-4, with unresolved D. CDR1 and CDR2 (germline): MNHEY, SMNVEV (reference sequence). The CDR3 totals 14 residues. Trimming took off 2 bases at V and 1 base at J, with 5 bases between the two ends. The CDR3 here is CASSLSGTNEKLFF. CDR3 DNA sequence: TGTGCCAGCAGTTTAAGCGGAACTAATGAAAAACTGTTTTTT.

The CDR3 region has the DNA TGTGCCAGCAGCTTGGGGATTTCAGGTCGGCCCCTCCACTTT. Encoded protein: CASSLGISGRPLHF. The chain is built from TRBV5-6 and TRBJ1-6; no firm D call. V was pared by 0 bases and J by 13 bases, with 14 bases between. Germline CDR1 reads SGHDT; CDR2 reads YYEEEE. This CDR3 contains 14 residues.

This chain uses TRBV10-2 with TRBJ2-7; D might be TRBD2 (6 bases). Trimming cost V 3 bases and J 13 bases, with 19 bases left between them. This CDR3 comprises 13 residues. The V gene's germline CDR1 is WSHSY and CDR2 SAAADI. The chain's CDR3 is CASSDPHPGLLYV. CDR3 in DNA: TGCGCCAGCAGTGACCCCCACCCGGGACTGCTTTACGTC.

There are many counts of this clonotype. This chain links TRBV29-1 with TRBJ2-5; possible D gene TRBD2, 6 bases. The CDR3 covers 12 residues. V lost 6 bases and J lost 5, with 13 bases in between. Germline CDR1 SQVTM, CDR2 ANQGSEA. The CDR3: CSVHGEEETQYF. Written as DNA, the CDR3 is TGCAGCGTGCATGGGGAGGAGGAGACCCAGTACTTC.

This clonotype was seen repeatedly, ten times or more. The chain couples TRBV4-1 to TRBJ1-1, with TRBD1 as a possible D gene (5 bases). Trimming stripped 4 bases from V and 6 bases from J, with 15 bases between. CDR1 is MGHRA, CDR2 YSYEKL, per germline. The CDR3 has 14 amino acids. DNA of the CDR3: TGCGCCAGCAGCCCTCCCGGCAGGGCCCCTGAAGCTTTCTTT. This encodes CASSPPGRAPEAFF.

DNA for the CDR3: TGTGCCAGCAGATTTCTCCGCGACTCCGATCAGCCCCAGCATTTT. This gives the protein CASRFLRDSDQPQHF. V and J are TRBV2 and TRBJ1-5; D gene unclear. The CDR3 spans 15 residues. V was clipped by 6 bases and J by 5 bases, with 17 bases between them. In germline, CDR1 is SNHLY, CDR2 FYNNEI.

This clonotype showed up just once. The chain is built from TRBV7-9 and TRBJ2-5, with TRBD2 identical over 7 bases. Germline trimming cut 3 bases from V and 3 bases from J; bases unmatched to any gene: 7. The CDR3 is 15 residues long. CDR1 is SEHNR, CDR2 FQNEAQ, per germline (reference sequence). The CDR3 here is CASSLWLAVEETQYF. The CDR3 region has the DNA TGTGCCAGCAGCTTGTGGCTAGCGGTCGAAGAGACCCAGTACTTC. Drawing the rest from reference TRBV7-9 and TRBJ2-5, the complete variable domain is DTGVSQNPRHKITKRGQNVTFRCDPISEHNRLYWYRQTLGQGPEFLTYFQNEAQLEKSRLLSDRFSAERPKGSFSTLEIQRTEQGDSAMYLCASSLWLAVEETQYFGPGTRLLVL.

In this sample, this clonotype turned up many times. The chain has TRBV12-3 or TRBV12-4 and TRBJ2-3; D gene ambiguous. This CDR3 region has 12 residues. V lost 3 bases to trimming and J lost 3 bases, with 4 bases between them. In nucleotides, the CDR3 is TGTGCCAGCAGTTTTATTACAGATACGCAGTATTTT. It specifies CASSFITDTQYF.